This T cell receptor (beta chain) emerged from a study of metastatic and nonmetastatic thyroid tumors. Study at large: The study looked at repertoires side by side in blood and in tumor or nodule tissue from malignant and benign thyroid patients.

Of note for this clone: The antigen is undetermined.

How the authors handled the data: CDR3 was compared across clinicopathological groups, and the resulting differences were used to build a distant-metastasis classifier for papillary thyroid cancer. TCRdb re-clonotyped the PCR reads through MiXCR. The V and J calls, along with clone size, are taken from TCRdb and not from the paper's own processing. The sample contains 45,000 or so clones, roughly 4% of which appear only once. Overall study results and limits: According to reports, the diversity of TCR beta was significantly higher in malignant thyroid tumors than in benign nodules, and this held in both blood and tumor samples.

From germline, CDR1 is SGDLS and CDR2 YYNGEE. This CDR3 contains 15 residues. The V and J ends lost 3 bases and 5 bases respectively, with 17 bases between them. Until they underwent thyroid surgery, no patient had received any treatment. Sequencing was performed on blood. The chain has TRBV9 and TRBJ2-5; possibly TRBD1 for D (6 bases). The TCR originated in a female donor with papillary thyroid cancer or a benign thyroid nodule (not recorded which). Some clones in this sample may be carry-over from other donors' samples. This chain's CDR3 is CASSGGQGAGETQYF. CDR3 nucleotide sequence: TGTGCCAGCAGCGGGGGACAAGGGGCTGGGGAGACCCAGTACTTC.